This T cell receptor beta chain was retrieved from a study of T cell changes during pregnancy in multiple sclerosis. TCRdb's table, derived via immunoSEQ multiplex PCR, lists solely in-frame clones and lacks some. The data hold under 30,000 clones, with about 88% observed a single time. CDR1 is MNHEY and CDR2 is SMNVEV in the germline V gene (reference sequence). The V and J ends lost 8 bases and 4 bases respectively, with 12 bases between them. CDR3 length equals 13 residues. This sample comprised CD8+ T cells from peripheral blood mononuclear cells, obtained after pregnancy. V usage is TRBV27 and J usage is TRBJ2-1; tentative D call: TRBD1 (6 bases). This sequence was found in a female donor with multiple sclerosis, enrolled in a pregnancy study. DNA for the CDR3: TGTGCCAGCGGCTACAGGGAGTACAATGAGCAGTTCTTC. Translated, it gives CASGYREYNEQFF.